These T cell receptor beta chains were read from a single sample in a study of cytomegalovirus exposure and HLA in healthy donors. Measured with immunoSEQ multiplex PCR; TCRdb has only the in-frame clones, and not every one. This table holds under 90,000 clones, about 87% found once. The sequenced sample consisted of PBMCs. These receptors came from a man between 18 and 35 years old in good health and CMV-seronegative. The CDR3 runs from the conserved cysteine through the conserved F or W. Each record gives: D gene, J gene, V gene, clone size, CDR3 protein, CDR3 DNA. A D gene is named only where the DNA matches it firmly. Clone size appears in some rows only: once, few, many, or a class for an expanded clone.

d_gene: .
j_gene: TRBJ1-1
v_gene: TRBV29-1
abundance: once
CDR3aa: CSVERGRYTEAFF
CDR3nt: TGCAGCGTTGAACGGGGGAGGTACACTGAAGCTTTCTTT

d_gene: TRBD1
j_gene: TRBJ1-1
v_gene: TRBV7-6
abundance: .
CDR3aa: CASSSTGGYVGTEAFF
CDR3nt: TGTGCCAGCAGCTCAACAGGGGGCTACGTGGGAACTGAAGCTTTCTTT

d_gene: TRBD1
j_gene: TRBJ1-6
v_gene: TRBV7-6
abundance: .
CDR3aa: CASSLERTGYNSPLHF
CDR3nt: TGTGCCAGCAGCTTAGAGAGGACAGGTTATAATTCACCCCTCCACTTT

d_gene: TRBD1
j_gene: TRBJ1-2
v_gene: TRBV28
abundance: .
CDR3aa: CASSFPGGQGYTF
CDR3nt: TGTGCCAGCAGTTTTCCAGGGGGCCAGGGCTACACCTTC

d_gene: .
j_gene: TRBJ1-1
v_gene: TRBV5-1
abundance: .
CDR3aa: CASSLIGNTEAFF
CDR3nt: TGCGCCAGCAGCTTGATCGGGAACACTGAAGCTTTCTTT

d_gene: .
j_gene: TRBJ1-5
v_gene: TRBV28
abundance: .
CDR3aa: CASRSGGGQPQHF
CDR3nt: TGTGCCAGCAGGTCAGGAGGAGGACAGCCCCAGCATTTT

d_gene: TRBD1
j_gene: TRBJ1-1
v_gene: TRBV6-1
abundance: .
CDR3aa: CASRQHRGLNTEAFF
CDR3nt: TGTGCCAGCAGGCAACACAGGGGGCTGAACACTGAAGCTTTCTTT

d_gene: TRBD1
j_gene: TRBJ2-7
v_gene: TRBV5-1
abundance: .
CDR3aa: CASSLEGAKSYEQYF
CDR3nt: TGCGCCAGCAGCTTGGAGGGGGCAAAGTCCTACGAGCAGTACTTC

d_gene: .
j_gene: TRBJ1-1
v_gene: TRBV11-3
abundance: .
CDR3aa: CASSSRLGDEAFF
CDR3nt: TGTGCCAGCAGCTCCCGCCTCGGTGATGAAGCTTTCTTT

d_gene: .
j_gene: TRBJ1-5
v_gene: TRBV11-2
abundance: .
CDR3aa: CASSLGAGRSPQHF
CDR3nt: TGTGCCAGCAGCTTAGGCGCTGGCAGGTCACCCCAGCATTTT

d_gene: .
j_gene: TRBJ1-6
v_gene: TRBV7-9
abundance: .
CDR3aa: CASSASGRTTGSPLHF
CDR3nt: TGTGCCAGCAGCGCCTCGGGACGAACGACAGGTTCACCCCTCCACTTT

d_gene: .
j_gene: TRBJ2-3
v_gene: TRBV7-6
abundance: .
CDR3aa: CASSLDQGPTDTQYF
CDR3nt: TGTGCCAGCAGCTTAGACCAGGGTCCCACAGATACGCAGTATTTT

d_gene: .
j_gene: TRBJ2-7
v_gene: TRBV7-6
abundance: once
CDR3aa: CASSLELSGGGYEQYF
CDR3nt: TGTGCCAGCAGCTTAGAATTGTCGGGGGGCGGGTACGAGCAGTACTTC

d_gene: .
j_gene: TRBJ1-5
v_gene: TRBV6-6
abundance: .
CDR3aa: CASSYSTGNPQPQHF
CDR3nt: TGTGCCAGCAGTTACTCTACAGGGAACCCTCAGCCCCAGCATTTT

d_gene: TRBD1
j_gene: TRBJ1-2
v_gene: TRBV2
abundance: .
CDR3aa: CASTSRGTDYGYTF
CDR3nt: TGTGCCAGCACCTCTCGGGGGACAGACTATGGCTACACCTTC

d_gene: .
j_gene: TRBJ1-6
v_gene: TRBV10-1
abundance: .
CDR3aa: CASSPAIWNSPLHF
CDR3nt: TGCGCCAGCAGCCCAGCGATTTGGAATTCACCCCTCCACTTT

d_gene: .
j_gene: TRBJ1-4
v_gene: TRBV28
abundance: .
CDR3aa: CASETGEKLFF
CDR3nt: TGTGCCAGCGAAACAGGGGAAAAACTGTTTTTT

d_gene: .
j_gene: TRBJ1-1
v_gene: TRBV28
abundance: .
CDR3aa: CASSLYIAGINTEAFF
CDR3nt: TGTGCCAGCAGTTTATATATTGCGGGCATAAACACTGAAGCTTTCTTT

d_gene: .
j_gene: TRBJ1-5
v_gene: TRBV28
abundance: .
CDR3aa: CASSPGRRGDSNQPQHF
CDR3nt: TGTGCCAGCAGTCCGGGGCGGCGGGGCGATAGCAATCAGCCCCAGCATTTT

d_gene: .
j_gene: TRBJ1-1
v_gene: TRBV6-5
abundance: .
CDR3aa: CASSYVKGTEAFF
CDR3nt: TGTGCCAGCAGTTACGTAAAGGGGACTGAAGCTTTCTTT

d_gene: .
j_gene: TRBJ2-3
v_gene: TRBV5-1
abundance: .
CDR3aa: CASSFQSSTDTQYF
CDR3nt: TGCGCCAGCAGCTTTCAGTCCAGCACAGATACGCAGTATTTT

d_gene: .
j_gene: TRBJ2-3
v_gene: TRBV18
abundance: .
CDR3aa: CASSPLPPRVTSTDTQYF
CDR3nt: TGTGCCAGCTCACCACTCCCCCCCCGGGTAACTAGCACAGATACGCAGTATTTT

d_gene: .
j_gene: TRBJ1-1
v_gene: TRBV28
abundance: once
CDR3aa: CASFQDSTYMNTEAFF
CDR3nt: TGTGCCAGCTTCCAGGACAGCACCTACATGAACACTGAAGCTTTCTTT

d_gene: .
j_gene: TRBJ1-2
v_gene: TRBV20-1
abundance: .
CDR3aa: CSTASYTF
CDR3nt: TGCTCAACTGCCAGCTACACCTTC

d_gene: .
j_gene: TRBJ1-4
v_gene: TRBV6-5
abundance: .
CDR3aa: CASQGGANEKLFF
CDR3nt: TGTGCCAGCCAAGGGGGGGCTAATGAAAAACTGTTTTTT

d_gene: .
j_gene: TRBJ1-1
v_gene: TRBV20-1
abundance: .
CDR3aa: CSASVAVGAFF
CDR3nt: TGCAGTGCTAGCGTGGCAGTTGGAGCTTTCTTT

d_gene: TRBD1
j_gene: TRBJ1-2
v_gene: TRBV7-2
abundance: .
CDR3aa: CASSLPPGQGRYGYTF
CDR3nt: TGTGCCAGCAGCTTACCCCCGGGACAGGGAAGGTATGGCTACACCTTC

d_gene: TRBD1
j_gene: TRBJ1-4
v_gene: TRBV5-1
abundance: .
CDR3aa: CASSLSGTAEKLFF
CDR3nt: TGCGCCAGCAGCTTATCCGGGACAGCAGAAAAACTGTTTTTT

d_gene: TRBD1
j_gene: TRBJ2-7
v_gene: TRBV9
abundance: .
CDR3aa: CASSVAAGGYEQYF
CDR3nt: TGTGCCAGCAGCGTAGCGGCAGGGGGCTACGAGCAGTACTTC

d_gene: TRBD2
j_gene: TRBJ2-4
v_gene: TRBV4-2
abundance: .
CDR3aa: CASSQEFLAGGRGNIQYF
CDR3nt: TGTGCCAGCAGCCAAGAGTTCCTAGCGGGAGGGCGGGGGAACATTCAGTACTTC

d_gene: .
j_gene: TRBJ2-1
v_gene: TRBV11-2
abundance: .
CDR3aa: CASSLEYQVLNEQFF
CDR3nt: TGTGCCAGCAGCTTAGAGTATCAGGTTTTGAATGAGCAGTTCTTC

d_gene: .
j_gene: TRBJ1-4
v_gene: TRBV18
abundance: .
CDR3aa: CASSPTSGGLFF
CDR3nt: TGTGCCAGCTCACCGACGTCCGGAGGACTGTTTTTT

d_gene: .
j_gene: TRBJ2-1
v_gene: TRBV19
abundance: once
CDR3aa: CASSLRGRDEQFF
CDR3nt: TGTGCCAGTAGCCTACGGGGGAGAGATGAGCAGTTCTTC

d_gene: TRBD2
j_gene: TRBJ2-3
v_gene: TRBV7-6
abundance: .
CDR3aa: CASSHTSGATDTQYF
CDR3nt: TGTGCCAGCAGCCACACTAGCGGGGCTACAGATACGCAGTATTTT

d_gene: .
j_gene: TRBJ2-2
v_gene: TRBV10-1
abundance: .
CDR3aa: CASSESQGPTGELFF
CDR3nt: TGCGCCAGCAGTGAGTCCCAGGGTCCCACCGGGGAGCTGTTTTTT

d_gene: .
j_gene: TRBJ2-7
v_gene: TRBV28
abundance: .
CDR3aa: CASLDRWSSYEQYF
CDR3nt: TGTGCCAGTCTAGACAGATGGAGCTCCTACGAGCAGTACTTC

d_gene: TRBD1
j_gene: TRBJ2-7
v_gene: TRBV9
abundance: .
CDR3aa: CASSVSTGGYEQYF
CDR3nt: TGTGCCAGCAGCGTGTCCACAGGGGGCTACGAGCAGTACTTC

d_gene: TRBD1
j_gene: TRBJ2-5
v_gene: TRBV5-1
abundance: .
CDR3aa: CASSLAIMGQGAGTQYF
CDR3nt: TGCGCCAGCAGCTTGGCCATAATGGGACAGGGGGCCGGGACCCAGTACTTC